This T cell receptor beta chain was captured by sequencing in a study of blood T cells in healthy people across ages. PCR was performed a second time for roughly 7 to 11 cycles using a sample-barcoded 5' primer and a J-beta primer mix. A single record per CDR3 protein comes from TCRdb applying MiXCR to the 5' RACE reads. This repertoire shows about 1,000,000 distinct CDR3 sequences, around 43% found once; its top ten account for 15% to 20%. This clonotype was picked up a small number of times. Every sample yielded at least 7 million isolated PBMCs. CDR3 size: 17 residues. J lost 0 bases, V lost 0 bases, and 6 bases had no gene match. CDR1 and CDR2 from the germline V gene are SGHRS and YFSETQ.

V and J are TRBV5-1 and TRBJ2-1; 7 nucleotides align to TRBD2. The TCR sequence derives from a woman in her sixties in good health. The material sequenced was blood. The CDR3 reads CASSLEPSGSSYNEQFF. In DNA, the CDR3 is TGCGCCAGCAGCTTGGAACCTAGCGGTAGCTCCTACAATGAGCAGTTCTTC.